Below are 30 T cell receptor beta chains sequenced from a single sample in a study of T cells after yellow fever vaccination. TCRdb reanalysed the 5' RACE reads using MiXCR and keeps one entry per CDR3 protein. The sample carries approximately 300,000 distinct CDR3 sequences, 6.8% recorded once. The sequencing used PBMCs, collected around 45 days after the first yellow fever vaccination. The source is a man aged 18 to 30 who received the YFV17D yellow fever vaccine.

At least ten counts were recorded for this clonotype. This chain uses TRBV5-1 with TRBJ2-3; D perhaps matches TRBD1 (5 bases). V lost 4 bases and J lost 7, with 19 bases in between. Per the germline V gene, CDR1 is SGHRS and CDR2 is YFSETQ. The length of the CDR3 is 15 residues. The CDR3 DNA sequence: TGCGCCAGCAGCCCCTTCCCGGGCAGGGTTAATACGCAGTATTTT. It encodes CASSPFPGRVNTQYF.

This clonotype was detected only a few times. The chain uses TRBV7-9 and TRBJ1-2; D gene uncertain. The germline V and J ends were trimmed by 2 bases and 7 bases, with 8 bases remaining between them. This CDR3 comprises 12 residues. Germline loops: CDR1 SEHNR, CDR2 FQNEAQ (reference sequence). CDR3 sequence (DNA): TGTGCCAGCAGCTTAAACAGCCCTGGCTACACCTTC. Its translation is CASSLNSPGYTF.

This clonotype was seen a handful of times. This rearrangement joins TRBV9 to TRBJ1-6; a weak D match, TRBD1 (6 bases). Trimming removed 6 bases from V and 10 bases from J, with 29 bases in between. CDR3 size: 18 residues. Germline V gene sequence: CDR1 SGDLS, CDR2 YYNGEE. In DNA form, the CDR3 reads TGTGCCAGCAATACCGGAACAGGGTACTACGGGGCTACCTCACCCCTCCACTTT. Amino acids: CASNTGTGYYGATSPLHF.

Remarks on this clonotype: At one end the junction does not follow the germline gene, possibly because of a read error. The chain carries TRBV2 and TRBJ2-5; 11 bases are a match to TRBD2. The V gene's germline CDR1 is SNHLY and CDR2 FYNNEI. The CDR3 is 17 residues long. CDR3 residues: CARSLERLAGGRGTQYF. The CDR3 coding sequence is TGTGCCCGCAGTTTGGAGAGGCTAGCGGGGGGCCGTGGGACCCAGTACTTC.

This clonotype was detected only a few times. This chain links TRBV18 with TRBJ1-5, with TRBD1 matching 8 bases. The CDR3 contains 17 residues. J gave up 6 bases and V 3 bases, and 13 bases lay outside the gene matches. Germline values: CDR1 KGHSH, CDR2 LQKENI. The CDR3 is CASSPLSDRGLGQPQHF. CDR3 DNA: TGTGCCAGCTCACCGCTATCCGACAGGGGTCTTGGTCAGCCCCAGCATTTT.

The genes are TRBV20-1 and TRBJ2-3; D may be TRBD2 (6 bases). The CDR3 consists of 17 residues. The germline V and J ends were trimmed by 2 bases and 4 bases, with 22 bases remaining between them. Germline V gives CDR1 DFQATT, CDR2 SNEGSKA (reference sequence). CDR3 protein: CSARTSLSGPRADTQYF. Here the CDR3 DNA reads TGCAGTGCTAGAACTAGCCTTAGTGGCCCCCGGGCAGATACGCAGTATTTT.

This clonotype was counted between two and nine times. The chain couples TRBV14 to TRBJ1-4; 11 bases fit TRBD1. The trim removed 1 base at V and 6 bases at J, leaving 10 bases unmatched. Per the germline V gene, CDR1 is SGHDN and CDR2 is FVKESK. The CDR3 consists of 18 residues. As DNA, the CDR3 is TGTGCCAGCAGCCAAGCCGGACAGGGGGCCGGTGTAGATGAAAAACTGTTTTTT. This gives the protein CASSQAGQGAGVDEKLFF.

This clonotype has just a few counts. The chain couples TRBV5-1 to TRBJ2-3; D unresolved. Germline CDR1 is SGHRS and CDR2 is YFSETQ. The CDR3 consists of 15 residues. Trimming shortened V by 1 base and J by 0 bases, and 9 bases separated the two germline ends. This CDR3 is CASSLQPSSTDTQYF. DNA for the CDR3: TGCGCCAGCAGCTTGCAGCCATCTAGCACAGATACGCAGTATTTT. The variable domain in full, with the rest retrieved from reference TRBV5-1 and TRBJ2-3, is KAGVTQTPRYLIKTRGQQVTLSCSPISGHRSVSWYQQTPGQGLQFLFEYFSETQRNKGNFPGRFSGRQFSNSRSEMNVSTLELGDSALYLCASSLQPSSTDTQYFGPGTRLTVL.

This clonotype was observed a few times. The DNA of the CDR3 is TGTGCCAGCAGTTTAGAGCGGACCTACGAGCAGTACGTC. This codes for CASSLERTYEQYV. The chain links TRBV12-3 or TRBV12-4 to TRBJ2-7; D is possibly TRBD2 (5 bases). The CDR3 is made up of 13 amino acids. V lost 1 base to trimming and J lost 2 bases, with 6 bases between them.

This clonotype was detected a few times. This sequence joins TRBV24-1 and TRBJ2-1; 16 bases fit TRBD2. From germline, CDR1 is KGHDR and CDR2 SFDVKD. V lost 4 bases and J lost 7; bases outside the gene matches: 3. The CDR3 consists of 16 residues. The CDR3 bases are TGTGCCACCAGTGAGGTGGGACTAGCGGGGGGGAATGAGCAGTTCTTC. Protein sequence: CATSEVGLAGGNEQFF.

This clonotype was seen ten or more times. The rearrangement joins TRBV7-2 to TRBJ1-1, with unresolved D. The CDR3 loop spans 14 amino acids. Germline V CDR1 and CDR2: SGHTA, FQGNSA. V gave up 1 base and J gave up 10 bases, with 16 bases separating them. CDR3 protein: CASSLDSVAPRAFF. The CDR3, as DNA: TGTGCCAGCAGCTTAGATTCGGTTGCCCCCCGAGCTTTCTTT.

This clonotype occurred a few times. One end of the junction varies from germline; a read error may be responsible. The rearrangement joins TRBV4-2 to TRBJ2-3; D unclear. The CDR3 spans 17 residues. In germline, CDR1 is LGHNA, CDR2 YNFKEQ. The CDR3 is CASSQEIWLSSTDTQYF. In nucleotides, the CDR3 is TGCGCCAGCAGCCAAGAAATTTGGTTGTCTAGCACAGATACGCAGTATTTT.

The table lists this clonotype with many counts. V gene TRBV5-5 combines with J gene TRBJ2-1, with TRBD1 matching 9 bases. CDR1 is SGHKS, CDR2 YYEKEE, per germline (reference sequence). V was pared by 0 bases and J by 6 bases, with 7 bases of the junction left unmatched. The length of the CDR3 is 16 residues. The CDR3 spells CASSLEGTGLFNEQFF. Here the CDR3 DNA reads TGTGCCAGCAGCTTGGAAGGGACAGGGCTCTTCAATGAGCAGTTCTTC. The entire variable domain, with the rest obtained from reference TRBV5-5 and TRBJ2-1, is as follows: DAGVTQSPTHLIKTRGQQVTLRCSPISGHKSVSWYQQVLGQGPQFIFQYYEKEERGRGNFPDRFSARQFPNYSSELNVNALLLGDSALYLCASSLEGTGLFNEQFFGPGTRLTVL.

This sequence joins TRBV6-1 and TRBJ1-1; a possible D gene is TRBD1 (6 bases). The CDR3 is 13 residues long. CDR1 is MNHNS and CDR2 is SASEGT in the germline V gene. Trimming removed 6 bases at V and 7 bases at J, with 15 bases between. CDR3 loop: CASSDRRGLEAFF. CDR3 bases: TGTGCCAGCAGCGACCGCCGGGGGCTTGAAGCTTTCTTT.

This clonotype was picked up many times. The J gene is TRBJ1-1, the V gene TRBV24-1, with unresolved D. The V and J ends lost 3 bases and 6 bases respectively, with 7 bases between them. The CDR3 spans 12 residues. Germline loops: CDR1 KGHDR, CDR2 SFDVKD. Here the CDR3 DNA reads TGTGCCACCAGTGATGGGGTGGCTGAAGCTTTCTTT. Translation: CATSDGVAEAFF.

This clonotype was observed a few times. J is TRBJ1-5 and V is TRBV6-5; no firm D call. The V end lost 0 bases, the J end lost 4 bases, and 7 bases lay between the germline ends. This CDR3 is built from 14 residues. The V gene's germline CDR1 is MNHEY and CDR2 SVGAGI. The CDR3 is CASSYSEENQPQHF. The CDR3 DNA sequence: TGTGCCAGCAGTTACTCGGAGGAGAATCAGCCCCAGCATTTT.

Only a few counts were recorded for this clonotype. The chain is built from TRBV24-1 and TRBJ1-5, with D maybe TRBD1 (6 bases). Germline CDR1 and CDR2: KGHDR and SFDVKD. CDR3 length: 15 residues. Deletions cut 2 bases from V and 6 bases from J, with 13 bases between. CDR3 coding DNA: TGTGCCACCAGTGATTCCACAGGGACGGGTCAGCCCCAGCATTTT. Translating it yields CATSDSTGTGQPQHF.

The gene calls are TRBV7-3 and TRBJ2-1; TRBD2 matches 13 bases. In germline, CDR1 is SGHTA, CDR2 FQGTGA. The CDR3 runs 16 residues. V shed 5 bases and J 8 bases; nucleotides not matched to a gene: 9. The CDR3 protein is CASSTTSGGVQDEQFF. The CDR3 DNA sequence: TGTGCCAGCAGCACCACTAGCGGGGGGGTCCAAGATGAGCAGTTCTTC.

CDR3 coding DNA: TGTGCCAGCACCAGTAACCCAGGGGCCTTCACCGGGGAGCTGTTTTTT. Translation: CASTSNPGAFTGELFF. The chain combines TRBV28 with TRBJ2-2, with D possibly being TRBD1 (6 bases). Germline CDR1 and CDR2: MDHEN and SYDVKM. CDR3 length equals 16 residues. V dropped 7 bases and J dropped 4 bases, with 19 bases sitting between them.

The rearrangement joins TRBV7-9 to TRBJ2-7, with 9 bases fitting TRBD2. The CDR3 contains 14 residues. CDR1 and CDR2 from the germline V gene are SEHNR and FQNEAQ (reference sequence). The trim removed 3 bases at V and 7 bases at J, leaving 7 bases unmatched. The CDR3 region has the DNA TGTGCCAGCAGCTTTACTAGCGGGCTTGATGAGCAGTACTTC. This encodes CASSFTSGLDEQYF.

This clonotype was seen only a few times. The chain links TRBV5-1 to TRBJ2-3; D is possibly TRBD2 (5 bases). Germline V gene data show CDR1 as SGHRS and CDR2 as YFSETQ. The V end lost 6 bases, the J end lost 2 bases, and 13 bases lay between the germline ends. This CDR3 contains 14 residues. The CDR3 DNA reads as TGCGCCAGCAAGGAGGCAGGTCCCACAGATACGCAGTATTTT. This encodes CASKEAGPTDTQYF.

This clonotype has a count of ten or more. The chain carries TRBV27 and TRBJ2-3; 10 nucleotides match TRBD1. CDR1 and CDR2 (germline): MNHEY, SMNVEV (reference sequence). The trim removed 6 bases at V and 3 bases at J, leaving 6 bases unmatched. This CDR3 has 15 residues. The CDR3 region is CASSPGTGATDTQYF. For the CDR3, the DNA is TGTGCCAGCAGCCCCGGGACAGGGGCGACAGATACGCAGTATTTT.

This clonotype appeared a few times. The V gene is TRBV5-4, the J gene TRBJ2-3; the D gene is possibly TRBD1 (5 bases). Germline V CDR1 and CDR2: SGHNT, YYREEE (reference sequence). The CDR3 has 14 amino acids. V was clipped by 3 bases and J by 4 bases, with 12 bases between them. The CDR3 sequence is CASSSTGRPDTQYF. The CDR3 DNA reads TGTGCCAGCAGCTCCACAGGTCGGCCAGATACGCAGTATTTT.

This clonotype was detected ten times or more. V gene TRBV5-1 combines with J gene TRBJ2-7; 7 bases are a match to TRBD1. Germline V CDR1 and CDR2: SGHRS, YFSETQ. This CDR3 comprises 16 residues. Unmatched junction bases numbered 6, after V lost 0 bases and J lost 0 bases. CDR3 nucleotide sequence: TGCGCCAGCAGCTTGGGACAGGGAGTTTTCTCCTACGAGCAGTACTTC. Encoded protein: CASSLGQGVFSYEQYF.

In this sample, this clonotype turned up many times. The chain has TRBV7-2 and TRBJ2-3; 9 bases are a match to TRBD2. After removal of 1 base from V and 0 bases from J, the junction contained 5 bases not matched to a gene. Per germline, CDR1 SGHTA and CDR2 FQGNSA. The CDR3 totals 17 residues. The CDR3 nucleotides read TGTGCCAGCAGCTTAGTAGCGGGGGTCTCTAGCACAGATACGCAGTATTTT. Its protein is CASSLVAGVSSTDTQYF.

This clonotype was observed a few times. The chain uses TRBV19 and TRBJ2-1; the D gene could be TRBD1 or TRBD2 (5 bases each). In germline, CDR1 is LNHDA, CDR2 SQIVND (reference sequence). V was pared by 8 bases and J by 2 bases, with 13 bases between. There are 14 residues in the CDR3. The CDR3 region has the DNA TGTGCCAGTTGGGGGACGGGGACCTACAATGAGCAGTTCTTC. This translates into CASWGTGTYNEQFF.

The chain employs TRBV25-1 and TRBJ2-3; TRBD2 might be the D (6 bases). Trimming stripped 6 bases from V and 2 bases from J, with 15 bases between. Per the germline V gene, CDR1 is MGHDK and CDR2 is SYGVNS. The length of the CDR3 is 15 residues. CDR3 bases: TGTGCCAGCAGGAGGGACTTGTGGGACACAGATACGCAGTATTTT. Its translation is CASRRDLWDTDTQYF.

This clonotype was picked up a small number of times. The chain is built from TRBV7-9 and TRBJ1-4, with a weak D call TRBD1 (6 bases). From germline, CDR1 is SEHNR and CDR2 FQNEAQ (reference sequence). Deletions cut 4 bases from V and 6 bases from J, with 12 bases between. The CDR3 is 14 amino acids. In DNA form, the CDR3 reads TGTGCCAGCAGCTCACAGGGAGGGGATGAAAAACTGTTTTTT. This translates into CASSSQGGDEKLFF.

V and J are TRBV9 and TRBJ2-7; D gene unclear. Germline assignment: CDR1 SGDLS and CDR2 YYNGEE. Trimming pared 3 bases from V and 7 bases from J, leaving 11 bases between. CDR3 length equals 12 residues. For the CDR3, the DNA is TGTGCCAGCAGCGCCCCCCGGCAAGAGCAGTACTTC. It codes for CASSAPRQEQYF.

This clonotype was observed at least ten times. The chain carries TRBV5-1 and TRBJ2-7; D not resolved. This CDR3 has 12 amino acids. Trimming removed 2 bases at V and 1 base at J, with 4 bases between. The germline CDR1 and CDR2 sequences are SGHRS and YFSETQ. DNA of the CDR3: TGCGCCAGCAGCTTTTCTTCCTACGAGCAGTACTTC. Its translation: CASSFSSYEQYF.